The 15 T cell receptor beta chains below all came from one sample that was sequenced in a study of blood T cell repertoires in COVID-19. Some clones are missing from TCRdb's copy, which holds only in-frame ones; the method was immunoSEQ multiplex PCR. The table shows 150,000 to 180,000 clones, with approximately 85% occurring only once. The sequenced sample was peripheral blood. The source of these receptors is a woman aged 60 to 75 with COVID-19, enrolled during active disease.

V and J are TRBV12-3 or TRBV12-4 and TRBJ2-1; unclear D gene. This CDR3 comprises 13 residues. Between the trimmed V and J ends, which lost 5 bases and 6 bases, there was a span of 11 bases. This CDR3 is CASSPGLSNEQFF. CDR3 nucleotides: TGTGCCAGCAGTCCCGGGTTATCCAATGAGCAGTTCTTC.

The chain has TRBV7-9 and TRBJ2-1; no clear D gene. The CDR3 contains 13 residues. Germline V gene lookup returns CDR1 SEHNR and CDR2 FQNEAQ (reference sequence). Trimming took off 0 bases at V and 3 bases at J, with 3 bases between the two ends. CDR3 in DNA: TGTGCCAGCAGCTTAGCCCGCTACAATGAGCAGTTCTTC. The encoded protein is CASSLARYNEQFF.

The chain joins TRBV2 to TRBJ2-1; the D is unclear. Germline assignment: CDR1 SNHLY and CDR2 FYNNEI. V was shortened by 5 bases and J by 6 bases, with 5 bases between the two germline ends. The CDR3 runs 11 residues. The CDR3 region has the DNA TGTGCCAGCAGTTTATTCAATGAGCAGTTCTTC. Translated: CASSLFNEQFF.

This chain uses TRBV7-9 with TRBJ2-2; D unresolved. V lost 11 bases, J lost 1 base, and 11 bases lay in between. The CDR3 loop spans 13 amino acids. Germline-derived CDR1 and CDR2 are SEHNR and FQNEAQ (reference sequence). CDR3 DNA: TGTGCCCCCGCAAAACTGAACACCGGGGAGCTGTTTTTT. Its protein product is CAPAKLNTGELFF.

To note about this clone: Within the sample, other DNA sequences also encode this same CDR3. The chain joins TRBV6-1 to TRBJ1-4; TRBD1 might be the D (5 bases). The CDR3 spans 14 residues. Germline CDR1 is MNHNS and CDR2 is SASEGT. V lost 2 bases, J lost 7 bases, and 11 bases lay in between. The CDR3 region has the DNA TGTGCCAGCAGTGAATCAGGGTCGGGTGAAAAACTGTTTTTT. It yields the protein CASSESGSGEKLFF.

CDR3 nucleotides: TGTGCCAGCAGGCCTCGACTAGCGGGGACCTACAATGAGCAGTTCTTC. Protein: CASRPRLAGTYNEQFF. This chain joins TRBV7-9 and TRBJ2-1, with TRBD2 matching 11 bases. Trimming cost V 6 bases and J 2 bases; bases outside gene matches: 6. The CDR3 totals 16 residues. Germline V CDR1 and CDR2: SEHNR, FQNEAQ (reference sequence).

V and J are TRBV29-1 and TRBJ2-1; 7 nucleotides line up with TRBD1. CDR1 is SQVTM and CDR2 is ANQGSEA in the germline V gene. CDR3 size: 14 residues. Trimming took 4 bases from V and 4 from J; bases not matched to a gene: 7. The CDR3 DNA reads as TGCAGCGTTGGGACAGGTGGGTTTTACAATGAGCAGTTCTTC. Amino acid sequence: CSVGTGGFYNEQFF.

This chain connects TRBV10-2 to TRBJ2-2; perhaps TRBD1 as D (5 bases). This CDR3 has 16 amino acids. Germline V CDR1 and CDR2: WSHSY, SAAADI. Trimming shortened V by 4 bases and J by 1 base, and 13 bases separated the two germline ends. The CDR3 is CASSVGPGLNTGELFF. The DNA for the CDR3 is TGCGCCAGCAGTGTGGGGCCAGGGCTGAACACCGGGGAGCTGTTTTTT.

The chain links TRBV24-1 to TRBJ2-1; D is perhaps TRBD1 (5 bases). Germline CDR1 reads KGHDR; CDR2 reads SFDVKD. This CDR3 spans 16 amino acids. The V end lost 3 bases, the J end lost 5 bases, and 16 bases lay between the germline ends. DNA of the CDR3: TGTGCCACCAGTGATCCCCAGGCAGGGTCCAACAATGAGCAGTTCTTC. It encodes CATSDPQAGSNNEQFF.

J is TRBJ2-7 and V is TRBV28; 12 positions match TRBD1. J gave up 6 bases and V 2 bases, and 5 bases lay outside the gene matches. CDR1 is MDHEN, CDR2 SYDVKM, per germline. The CDR3 totals 15 residues. CDR3 nucleotide sequence: TGTGCCAGCAGTTTACGTGGGACAGGGGGCTTCGAGCAGTACTTC. It is translated as CASSLRGTGGFEQYF.

This clone has only one observation. The chain couples TRBV18 to TRBJ1-4; D unresolved. The germline gives CDR1 KGHSH, CDR2 LQKENI. There are 18 residues in the CDR3. V was clipped by 3 bases and J by 3 bases, with 20 bases between them. For the CDR3, the DNA is TGTGCCAGCTCACCGTTGGGAGTGGTGGCAGCGTCTAATGAAAAACTGTTTTTT. Translating it yields CASSPLGVVAASNEKLFF.

The rearrangement links TRBV10-1 to TRBJ1-1; a possible D gene is TRBD1 (6 bases). The CDR3 runs to 14 residues. V shed 2 bases and J shed 4 bases, with 11 bases lying between them. Germline V lookup: CDR1 WNHNN, CDR2 SYGVQD (reference sequence). The CDR3 loop is CASSEAGAGTEAFF. The CDR3 nucleotides read TGCGCCAGCAGTGAGGCAGGGGCGGGCACTGAAGCTTTCTTT.

The V call is TRBV27, the J call TRBJ2-3; D ambiguous. Germline V gives CDR1 MNHEY, CDR2 SMNVEV (reference sequence). The V end lost 1 base, the J end lost 5 bases, and 7 bases lay between the germline ends. The CDR3 covers 13 residues. The CDR3 sequence is CASSLLREDTQYF. CDR3 nucleotide sequence: TGTGCCAGCAGTTTATTGAGAGAAGATACGCAGTATTTT.

The V call is TRBV6-1, the J call TRBJ1-4, with 8 bases fitting TRBD1. V lost 2 bases, J lost 3 bases, and 8 bases stayed unmatched. This CDR3 is 17 amino acids long. The germline CDR1 and CDR2 sequences are MNHNS and SASEGT. CDR3 sequence: CASSESGRGRANEKLFF. The CDR3 nucleotides are TGTGCCAGCAGTGAAAGCGGCAGGGGGCGGGCTAATGAAAAACTGTTTTTT.

The chain joins TRBV19 to TRBJ1-2; D is unclear. V lost 0 bases to trimming and J lost 0 bases, with 11 bases between them. Germline V gene data show CDR1 as LNHDA and CDR2 as SQIVND (reference sequence). CDR3 length: 16 residues. CDR3 in DNA: TGTGCCAGTAGTATAGACGGAGGGTTGGCTAACTATGGCTACACCTTC. It yields the protein CASSIDGGLANYGYTF.